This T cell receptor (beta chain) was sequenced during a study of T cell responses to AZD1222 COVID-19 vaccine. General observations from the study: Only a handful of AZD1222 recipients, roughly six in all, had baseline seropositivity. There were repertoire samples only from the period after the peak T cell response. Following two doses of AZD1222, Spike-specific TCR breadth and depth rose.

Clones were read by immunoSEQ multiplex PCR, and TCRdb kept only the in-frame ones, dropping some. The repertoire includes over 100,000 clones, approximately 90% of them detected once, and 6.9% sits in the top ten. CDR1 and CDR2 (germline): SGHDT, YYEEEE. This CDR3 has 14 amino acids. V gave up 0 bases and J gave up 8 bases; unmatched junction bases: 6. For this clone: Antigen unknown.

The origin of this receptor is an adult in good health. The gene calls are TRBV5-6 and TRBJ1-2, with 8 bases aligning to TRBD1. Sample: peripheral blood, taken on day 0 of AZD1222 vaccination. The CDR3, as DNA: TGTGCCAGCAGCTTGGCAACAGGGGGGTCGGGCTACACCTTC. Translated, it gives CASSLATGGSGYTF. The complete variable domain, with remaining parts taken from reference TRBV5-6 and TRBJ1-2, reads DAGVTQSPTHLIKTRGQQVTLRCSPKSGHDTVSWYQQALGQGPQFIFQYYEEEERQRGNFPDRFSGHQFPNYSSELNVNALLLGDSALYLCASSLATGGSGYTFGSGTRLTVV.